This TCR beta chain was observed in a study of beta chain features in type 1 diabetes. Study in general: There was similarity between patients and healthy donors in age, gender and cell yields.

V shed 5 bases and J shed 2 bases, with 13 bases lying between them. Germline V gene lookup returns CDR1 SEHNR and CDR2 FQNEAQ (reference sequence). The CDR3 length is 15 residues. The entirety of the isolated RNA underwent reverse transcription, so expressed TCRB transcripts were sequenced. Method: immunoSEQ multiplex PCR; TCRdb's copy keeps in-frame clones and lacks some. The sample holds 150,000 to 200,000 clones, about 8.3% seen once. The sample holds a few counts of this clone. The antigen remains undetermined. Purity of each sorted population was above 95%. Study results and limitations: A moderate, significant TCRB CDR3 shortening appeared in type 1 diabetes across four CD4+ subsets.

Specimen: central memory CD4+ T cells from blood. The chain is built from TRBV7-9 and TRBJ2-1, with D possibly being TRBD2 (6 bases). The TCR originated in a young woman with type 1 diabetes. The CDR3 bases are TGTGCCAGCAGCCCCCCGGGCGGGGCCTACAATGAGCAGTTCTTC. As protein: CASSPPGGAYNEQFF.